This T cell receptor beta chain was captured in a study of T-cell memory formation after mild COVID-19. This clonotype was seen only once. MiXCR was run by TCRdb on the 5' RACE reads, yielding one entry per CDR3 protein. The data contain fewer than 110,000 distinct CDR3 sequences, under 15% of them singletons. The specimen was PBMCs or a T cell subset sorted from them (not recorded which). This TCR was recovered from a man aged 18 to 29 who had mild COVID-19 (a few samples of this study predate the infection). Cell type and time point are not known.

The CDR3 DNA sequence: TGTGCCAGCAGCTTAGGTAGCGGGGCGTCCGAGCAGTACTTC. The encoded protein is CASSLGSGASEQYF. V and J are TRBV11-3 and TRBJ2-7; 8 positions match TRBD2. V lost 1 base and J lost 6; bases outside the gene matches: 5. Germline values: CDR1 SGHNT, CDR2 YENEEA. The CDR3 runs to 14 residues.